Below are 4 T cell receptor beta chains sequenced from a single sample in a study of tumor-infiltrating lymphocytes in primary liver carcinoma (dated by TCRdb to about 2017). Without any cell sorting, total RNA and DNA were co-extracted from roughly 20-30 mg of bulk tissue using the AllPrep DNA/RNA mini kit. The sequencer listed for this sample is Illumina HiSeq 2500. TCRbeta-specific cDNA was reverse-transcribed from around 500 ng total RNA using a constant-region primer and ProtoScript II reverse transcriptase. TCRbeta libraries were built with three nested multiplex PCR rounds, a slightly modified ARM-PCR procedure. Each of the first two PCR rounds ran for approximately 10 cycles using multiplex TRBV1-TRBV30 forward primers together with a Cbeta reverse primer. TCRdb applied fastp at Q25 and MiXCR to the public reads, then kept only in-frame beta chains. Every entry covers one CDR3 protein and lists the most common genes and DNA from its rows. Recorded for this sample are under 50,000 distinct CDR3 sequences; 55% to 75% of them occurred a single time. In total, the top ten clones hold 25% to 35% of the sample.

The sample was liver tumor tissue from sampling region 5. What this sample's cell subset or site label stands for: tumor region T5, tumor centre. Every receptor here comes from a man aged 35 to 55 with primary liver carcinoma and hepatitis B virus infection.

This chain connects TRBV5-4 to TRBJ2-3; TRBD1 matches at 8 bases. Germline values: CDR1 SGHNT, CDR2 YYREEE (reference sequence). J was trimmed by 2 bases and V by 4 bases; bases with no gene match: 9. There are 16 residues in the CDR3. CDR3 protein: CASSLPTGGYTDTQYF. The CDR3 nucleotides read TGTGCCAGCAGCCTGCCCACAGGGGGGTACACAGATACGCAGTATTTT.

For this clonotype: The junction departs from germline at one end; a sequencing error may be responsible. This sequence joins TRBV6-5 and TRBJ2-2, with D perhaps matching TRBD2 (5 bases). Germline CDR1 is MNHEY and CDR2 is SVGAGI. This CDR3 has 15 amino acids. CDR3: CASSYAVNDTGELFF. CDR3 DNA sequence: TGTGCCAGCAGTTACGCAGTGAACGACACCGGGGAGTTGTTTTTT.

The genes are TRBV6-6 and TRBJ2-1; 9 nucleotides align to TRBD2. The CDR3 consists of 12 residues. Per germline, CDR1 MNHNY and CDR2 SVGAGI (reference sequence). J gave up 9 bases and V 6 bases, and 3 bases lay outside the gene matches. The CDR3 bases are TGTGCCAGCAGCCCTAGCGGGGTTGAGCAGTTCTTC. Its translation: CASSPSGVEQFF.

In the case of this clonotype: Germline is not matched at one junction end, which may reflect a read error. The chain is built from TRBV4-1 and TRBJ2-1; 10 nucleotides agree with TRBD2. CDR1 and CDR2 (germline): MGHRA, YSYEKL. The CDR3 runs 17 residues. The CDR3, as DNA: TGCGCCAACAGCCAACCAAGCGGGAGGGCCGAGGTTAATGAGCACTTCTTC. This sequence encodes CANSQPSGRAEVNEHFF.